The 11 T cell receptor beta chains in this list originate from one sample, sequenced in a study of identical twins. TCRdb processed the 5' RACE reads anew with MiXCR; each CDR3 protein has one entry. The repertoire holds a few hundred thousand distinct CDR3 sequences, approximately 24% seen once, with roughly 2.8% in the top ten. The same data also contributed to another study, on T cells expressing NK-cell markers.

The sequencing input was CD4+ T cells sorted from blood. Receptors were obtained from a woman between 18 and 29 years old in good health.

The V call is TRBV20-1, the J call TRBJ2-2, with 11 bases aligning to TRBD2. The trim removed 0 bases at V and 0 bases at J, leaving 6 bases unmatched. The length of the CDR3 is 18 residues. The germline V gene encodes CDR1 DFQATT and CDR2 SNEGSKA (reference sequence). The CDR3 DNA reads TGCAGTGCTAGAGATTTTTCTAGCGGGGGGTCGAACACCGGGGAGCTGTTTTTT. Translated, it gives CSARDFSSGGSNTGELFF.

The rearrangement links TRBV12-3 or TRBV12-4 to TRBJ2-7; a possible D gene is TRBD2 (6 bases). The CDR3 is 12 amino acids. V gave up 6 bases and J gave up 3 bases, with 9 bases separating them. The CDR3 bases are TGTGCCAGCAGGGGAGGTCTCTACGAGCAGTACTTC. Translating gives CASRGGLYEQYF.

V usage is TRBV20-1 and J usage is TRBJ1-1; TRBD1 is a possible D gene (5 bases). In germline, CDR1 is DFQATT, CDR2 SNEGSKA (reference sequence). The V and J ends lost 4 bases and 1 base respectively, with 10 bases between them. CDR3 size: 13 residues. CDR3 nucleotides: TGCAGTGCTAATGGGGGGGGGAACACTGAAGCTTTCTTT. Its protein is CSANGGGNTEAFF.

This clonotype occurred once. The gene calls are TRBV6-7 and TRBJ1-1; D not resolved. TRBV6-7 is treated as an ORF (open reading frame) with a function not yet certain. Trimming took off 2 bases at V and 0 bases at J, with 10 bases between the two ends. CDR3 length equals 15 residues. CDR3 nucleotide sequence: TGTGCCAGCAGTTACCTTGGACGGATGAACACTGAAGCTTTCTTT. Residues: CASSYLGRMNTEAFF.

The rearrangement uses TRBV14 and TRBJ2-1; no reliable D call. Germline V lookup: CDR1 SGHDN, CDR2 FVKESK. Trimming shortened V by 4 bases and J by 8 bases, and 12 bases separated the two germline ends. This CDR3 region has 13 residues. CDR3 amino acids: CASSPQFLHEQFF. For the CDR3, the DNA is TGTGCCAGCAGCCCCCAATTTTTGCATGAGCAGTTCTTC. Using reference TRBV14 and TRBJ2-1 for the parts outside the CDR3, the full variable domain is EAGVTQFPSHSVIEKGQTVTLRCDPISGHDNLYWYRRVMGKEIKFLLHFVKESKQDESGMPNNRFLAERTGGTYSTLKVQPAELEDSGVYFCASSPQFLHEQFFGPGTRLTVL.

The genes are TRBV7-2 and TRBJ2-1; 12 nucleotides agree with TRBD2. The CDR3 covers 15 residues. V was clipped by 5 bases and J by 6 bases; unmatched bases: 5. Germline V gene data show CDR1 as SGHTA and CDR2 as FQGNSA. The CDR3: CASSATSGRTNEQFF. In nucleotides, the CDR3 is TGTGCCAGCAGCGCCACTAGCGGGAGGACCAATGAGCAGTTCTTC.

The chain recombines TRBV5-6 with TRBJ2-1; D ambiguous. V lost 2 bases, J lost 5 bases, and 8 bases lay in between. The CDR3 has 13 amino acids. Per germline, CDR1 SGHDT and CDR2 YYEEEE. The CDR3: CASSFFLDNEQFF. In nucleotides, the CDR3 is TGTGCCAGCAGCTTCTTTCTCGACAATGAGCAGTTCTTC.

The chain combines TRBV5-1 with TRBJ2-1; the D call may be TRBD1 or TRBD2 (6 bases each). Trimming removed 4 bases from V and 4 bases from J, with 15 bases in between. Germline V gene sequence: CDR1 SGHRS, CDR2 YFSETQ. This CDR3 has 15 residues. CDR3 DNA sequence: TGCGCCAGCAGCAGGGGGGTAGCGGCGTACAATGAGCAGTTCTTC. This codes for CASSRGVAAYNEQFF.

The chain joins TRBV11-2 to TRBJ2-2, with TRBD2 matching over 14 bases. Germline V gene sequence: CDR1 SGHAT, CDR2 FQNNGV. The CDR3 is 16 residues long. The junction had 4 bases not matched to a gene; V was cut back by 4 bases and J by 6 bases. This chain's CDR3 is CASSSETSGGAGELFF. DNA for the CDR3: TGTGCCAGCAGCTCGGAGACTAGCGGGGGGGCCGGGGAGCTGTTTTTT.

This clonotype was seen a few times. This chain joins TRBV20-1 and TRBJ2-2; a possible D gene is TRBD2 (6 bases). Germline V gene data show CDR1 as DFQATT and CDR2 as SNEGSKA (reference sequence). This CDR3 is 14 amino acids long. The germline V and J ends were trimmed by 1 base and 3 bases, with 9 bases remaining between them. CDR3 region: CSARGWRDTGELFF. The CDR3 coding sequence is TGCAGTGCTAGAGGTTGGAGGGACACCGGGGAGCTGTTTTTT.

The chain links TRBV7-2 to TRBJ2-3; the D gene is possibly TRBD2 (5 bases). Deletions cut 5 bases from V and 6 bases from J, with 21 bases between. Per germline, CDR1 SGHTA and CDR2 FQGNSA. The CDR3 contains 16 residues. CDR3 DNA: TGTGCCAGCAGCCTGATCGGGGTCGGGATATCCGATACGCAGTATTTT. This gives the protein CASSLIGVGISDTQYF.